This T cell receptor (beta chain) came from a study of T cell repertoires in ileal Crohn's disease. Across the whole study: Thiopurines (about ten) or anti-TNF agents (around 19) were given postoperatively to about half.

This CDR3 comprises 16 residues. J was trimmed by 0 bases and V by 7 bases; bases with no gene match: 8. Per germline, CDR1 LNHDA and CDR2 SQIVND (reference sequence). Within the sample, this clone is large (0.1 to 1%). Profiled with immunoSEQ multiplex PCR; TCRdb holds only in-frame clones, not every one. The table lists around 4,500 clones, more than 70% of them singletons. Patients were adults with ileal or ileocolonic Crohn's disease needing resection. The specimen sequenced was ileal tissue. This TCR came from an adult with Crohn's disease. V and J are TRBV19 and TRBJ1-5; 8 bases align to TRBD1. The CDR3 coding sequence is TGTGCCAGTATGGCAGGGGGCGTCTATAGCAATCAGCCCCAGCATTTT. It encodes CASMAGGVYSNQPQHF.